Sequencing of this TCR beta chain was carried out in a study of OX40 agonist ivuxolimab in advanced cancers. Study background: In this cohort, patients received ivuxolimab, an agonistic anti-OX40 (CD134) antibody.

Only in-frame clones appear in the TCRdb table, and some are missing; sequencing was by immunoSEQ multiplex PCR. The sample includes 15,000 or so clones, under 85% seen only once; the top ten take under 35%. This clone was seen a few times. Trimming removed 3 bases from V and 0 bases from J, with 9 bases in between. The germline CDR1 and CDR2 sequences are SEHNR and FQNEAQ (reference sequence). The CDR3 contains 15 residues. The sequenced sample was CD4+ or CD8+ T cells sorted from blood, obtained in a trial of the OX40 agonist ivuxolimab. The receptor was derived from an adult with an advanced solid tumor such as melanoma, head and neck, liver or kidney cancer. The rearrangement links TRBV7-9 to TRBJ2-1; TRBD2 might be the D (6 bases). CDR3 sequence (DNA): TGTGCCAGCAGCTTCCCCGGGGGCTCCTACAATGAGCAGTTCTTC. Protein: CASSFPGGSYNEQFF.